This T cell receptor beta chain was observed in a study of vaccination and CD4 T cells after COVID-19. Study summary: A median of around 70 days (range 14 to 241) separated dose two from the taking of post-vaccine samples.

The V end was cut by 2 bases, the J end by 6 bases, with 16 bases between. The CDR3 is made up of 15 amino acids. CDR1 is DFQATT and CDR2 is SNEGSKA in the germline V gene (reference sequence). Study observations and caveats: For convalescent patients, 304 of the 307 vaccine-specific clones analyzed were classified as spike mono-reactive.

Of note for this clonotype: No antigen is known for it.

TCRdb passed the PCR reads through MiXCR, listing each CDR3 protein once. The sample has 20,000 or so distinct CDR3 sequences; about three fifths are singletons. The TCR originated in a human donor who had recovered from COVID-19. The source was CD4+ T cells from blood, collected before SARS-CoV-2 vaccination. This chain connects TRBV20-1 to TRBJ2-2; D perhaps matches TRBD1 (6 bases). CDR3 amino acids: CSARSLTDRPGELFF. In DNA, the CDR3 is TGCAGTGCTAGAAGTTTAACCGACAGGCCCGGGGAGCTGTTTTTT.